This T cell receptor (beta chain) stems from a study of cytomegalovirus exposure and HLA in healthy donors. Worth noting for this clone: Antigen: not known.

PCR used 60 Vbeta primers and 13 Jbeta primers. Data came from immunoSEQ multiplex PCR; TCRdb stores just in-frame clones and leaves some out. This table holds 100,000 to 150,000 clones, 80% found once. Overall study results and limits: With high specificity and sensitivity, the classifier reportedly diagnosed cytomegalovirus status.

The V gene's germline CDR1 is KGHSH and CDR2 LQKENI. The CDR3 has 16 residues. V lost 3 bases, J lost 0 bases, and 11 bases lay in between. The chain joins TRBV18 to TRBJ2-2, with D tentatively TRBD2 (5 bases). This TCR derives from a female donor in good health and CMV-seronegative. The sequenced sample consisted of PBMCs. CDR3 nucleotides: TGTGCCAGCTCACCTCCGAGCGGCCCGAACACCGGGGAGCTGTTTTTT. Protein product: CASSPPSGPNTGELFF.